These T cell receptor beta chains were read from a single sample in a study of regulatory T cells in long-lasting Graves disease. TCRdb re-called the multiplex PCR reads with MiXCR, one entry per CDR3 protein. The sample carries 400,000 to 500,000 distinct CDR3 sequences, about 20% recorded once. The sequences come from peripheral blood mononuclear cells (PBMCs), collected when the disease was refractory, from a patient treated with antithyroid drugs. Source of these receptors: a female donor with Graves disease. Both conserved end residues are part of each CDR3. Each record gives: clone size, V gene, J gene, D gene, CDR3 DNA, CDR3 protein. A D gene is named only where the DNA matches it firmly. Clone size appears in some rows only: once, few, many, or a class for an expanded clone.

clone size: many; V gene: TRBV2; J gene: TRBJ2-4; D gene: TRBD2; CDR3 DNA: TGTGCCAGCGGTGCGGGAGACTTGTTTAACATTCAGTACTTC; CDR3 protein: CASGAGDLFNIQYF
clone size: many; V gene: TRBV12-3/TRBV12-4; J gene: TRBJ2-7; D gene: .; CDR3 DNA: TGTGCCAGCAGCTTTCCCTCCGGGACCTACGAGCAGTACTTC; CDR3 protein: CASSFPSGTYEQYF
clone size: many; V gene: TRBV15; J gene: TRBJ2-5; D gene: .; CDR3 DNA: TGTGCCACCGGCCCGGGGGAGACCCAGTACTTC; CDR3 protein: CATGPGETQYF
clone size: many; V gene: TRBV6-1; J gene: TRBJ2-2; D gene: .; CDR3 DNA: TGTGCCAGCGGCATAGGACTCAGGGCCGGGGAGCTGTTTTTT; CDR3 protein: CASGIGLRAGELFF
clone size: many; V gene: TRBV7-2; J gene: TRBJ1-2; D gene: .; CDR3 DNA: TGTGCCAGCAGCTTAGGGCTGGGACGGAATAACTATGGCTACACCTTC; CDR3 protein: CASSLGLGRNNYGYTF
clone size: many; V gene: TRBV25-1; J gene: TRBJ1-1; D gene: .; CDR3 DNA: TGTGCCAGCAGTGACCTGGGGGTTCCGAACACTGAAGCTTTCTTT; CDR3 protein: CASSDLGVPNTEAFF
clone size: few; V gene: TRBV20-1; J gene: TRBJ1-1; D gene: .; CDR3 DNA: TGCAGTGCTAGAGATGGAGGGCCAGGGGCGGCGGACACTGAAGCTTTCTTT; CDR3 protein: CSARDGGPGAADTEAFF
clone size: once; V gene: TRBV19; J gene: TRBJ2-1; D gene: .; CDR3 DNA: TGTGCCAGTAAGCGGGCTGAGAGCTACAATGAGCAGTTCTTC; CDR3 protein: CASKRAESYNEQFF
clone size: many; V gene: TRBV11-2; J gene: TRBJ2-2; D gene: .; CDR3 DNA: TGTGCCAGCAGCTCAAGACTCCCTAACACCGGGGAGCTGTTTTTT; CDR3 protein: CASSSRLPNTGELFF
clone size: many; V gene: TRBV28; J gene: TRBJ1-1; D gene: .; CDR3 DNA: TGTGCCAGCAGTTTAGAGGGTACAGGGAGGGGCACTGAAGCTTTCTTT; CDR3 protein: CASSLEGTGRGTEAFF
clone size: many; V gene: TRBV29-1; J gene: TRBJ2-7; D gene: TRBD1; CDR3 DNA: TGCAGCGTTGAAGGGGACAGGGGGCTCGAGCAGTACTTC; CDR3 protein: CSVEGDRGLEQYF
clone size: .; V gene: TRBV29-1; J gene: TRBJ2-5; D gene: .; CDR3 DNA: TGCAGCGTTGAGACAGGATATGAAGAGACCCAGTACTTC; CDR3 protein: CSVETGYEETQYF
clone size: many; V gene: TRBV19; J gene: TRBJ1-2; D gene: TRBD1; CDR3 DNA: TGTGCCAGTAGTATCGATCCGGTGGGACAGGGGGATACTAACTATGGCTACACCTTC; CDR3 protein: CASSIDPVGQGDTNYGYTF
clone size: few; V gene: TRBV28; J gene: TRBJ2-1; D gene: TRBD2; CDR3 DNA: TGTGCCAGCAGTTCCCTCTGGAGCGGGGCCCCAGGGCAGTTCTTC; CDR3 protein: CASSSLWSGAPGQFF
clone size: .; V gene: TRBV27; J gene: TRBJ1-6; D gene: .; CDR3 DNA: TGTGCCAGCAGGGACATCCAAGTTAATTCACCCCTCCACTTT; CDR3 protein: CASRDIQVNSPLHF
clone size: few; V gene: TRBV6-5; J gene: TRBJ1-6; D gene: .; CDR3 DNA: TGTGCCAGCAGTTATCAGGGTAGCTCACCCCTCCACTTT; CDR3 protein: CASSYQGSSPLHF
clone size: .; V gene: TRBV6-9; J gene: TRBJ1-4; D gene: .; CDR3 DNA: TGTGCCAGCAGTTATGGGCAGAGAGATGAAAAACTGTTTTTT; CDR3 protein: CASSYGQRDEKLFF
clone size: .; V gene: TRBV19; J gene: TRBJ1-1; D gene: .; CDR3 DNA: TGTGCCAGTAGTATGTCGGCTTCCGTTAACACTGAAGCTTTCTTT; CDR3 protein: CASSMSASVNTEAFF
clone size: many; V gene: TRBV18; J gene: TRBJ1-2; D gene: .; CDR3 DNA: TGTGCCAGCTCACCCCGGGACGGGAAAAACTATGGCTACACCTTC; CDR3 protein: CASSPRDGKNYGYTF
clone size: .; V gene: TRBV6-2/TRBV6-3; J gene: TRBJ2-1; D gene: TRBD2; CDR3 DNA: TGTGCCAGCACCAACCCTAGCGGGAGAGATTACAATGAGCAGTTCTTC; CDR3 protein: CASTNPSGRDYNEQFF
clone size: few; V gene: TRBV9; J gene: TRBJ2-4; D gene: .; CDR3 DNA: TGTGCCAGCAGCCCCTCACTAGTTTCCAAAAACATTCAGTACTTC; CDR3 protein: CASSPSLVSKNIQYF
clone size: few; V gene: TRBV7-9; J gene: TRBJ2-7; D gene: .; CDR3 DNA: TGTGCCAGCAGCTTAGTTTCTGGGCTAGCGACCTACGAGCAGTACTTC; CDR3 protein: CASSLVSGLATYEQYF
clone size: many; V gene: TRBV28; J gene: TRBJ1-1; D gene: TRBD1; CDR3 DNA: TGTGCCAGCACCATAACAGGGGGAAGGACTGAAGCTTTCTTT; CDR3 protein: CASTITGGRTEAFF
clone size: few; V gene: TRBV5-1; J gene: TRBJ2-2; D gene: .; CDR3 DNA: TGTGCCAGCAGTCTCTTGGCAGATAACACCGGGGAGCTGTTTTTT; CDR3 protein: CASSLLADNTGELFF
clone size: few; V gene: TRBV5-1; J gene: TRBJ2-2; D gene: TRBD2; CDR3 DNA: TGCGCCAGCAGCGTTAGCGGGACATCGGTCGTTTCAGGGGAGCTGTTTTTT; CDR3 protein: CASSVSGTSVVSGELFF
clone size: .; V gene: TRBV19; J gene: TRBJ2-2; D gene: .; CDR3 DNA: TGTGCCAGTAGTATGAGACCCTCGAACACCGGGGAGCTGTTTTTT; CDR3 protein: CASSMRPSNTGELFF
clone size: many; V gene: TRBV19; J gene: TRBJ2-7; D gene: .; CDR3 DNA: TGTGCCAGTAGTAACCACCTCGGGACAACCTTCTACTCCTACGAGCAGTACTTC; CDR3 protein: CASSNHLGTTFYSYEQYF
clone size: .; V gene: TRBV19; J gene: TRBJ2-7; D gene: .; CDR3 DNA: TGTGCCAGTAGTAGGACTATAGTCTACGAGCAGTACTTC; CDR3 protein: CASSRTIVYEQYF
clone size: .; V gene: TRBV5-1; J gene: TRBJ2-7; D gene: .; CDR3 DNA: TGCGCCAGCAGCTTGGTGGTGGACAGCCCCTACGAGCAGTACTTC; CDR3 protein: CASSLVVDSPYEQYF
clone size: many; V gene: TRBV5-1; J gene: TRBJ1-2; D gene: .; CDR3 DNA: TGCGCCAGCAGCTTGGAAGGCGGCTACACCTTC; CDR3 protein: CASSLEGGYTF
clone size: many; V gene: TRBV28; J gene: TRBJ2-5; D gene: TRBD2; CDR3 DNA: TGTGCCAGCAGTACCCCGGGTAGCGGGAGTGGGGAGACCCAGTACTTC; CDR3 protein: CASSTPGSGSGETQYF
clone size: many; V gene: TRBV28; J gene: TRBJ2-5; D gene: .; CDR3 DNA: TGTGCCAGCAGTGGTCGTGGTAGCGGACAAGAGACCCAGTACTTC; CDR3 protein: CASSGRGSGQETQYF
clone size: few; V gene: TRBV18; J gene: TRBJ2-7; D gene: .; CDR3 DNA: TGTGCCAGCTCACCACCGGAGTACAGCTACGAGCAGTACTTC; CDR3 protein: CASSPPEYSYEQYF
clone size: .; V gene: TRBV10-3; J gene: TRBJ2-7; D gene: TRBD1; CDR3 DNA: TGTGCCATCAGTGTCCGGGACAGAGACCGTACCTCCTACGAGCAGTACTTC; CDR3 protein: CAISVRDRDRTSYEQYF